This TCR beta chain was obtained from a study of blood T cell repertoires in COVID-19. Overall study context: Specimens from acute and convalescent COVID-19 originated in the United States, Italy and Spain.

Per the original methods: Quantification of nucleated cells was approximated via reference gene primer amplification. Only in-frame clones appear in the TCRdb table, and some are missing; sequencing was by immunoSEQ multiplex PCR. The D gene and trimming were derived from the DNA, and the V and J assignments and clone size from that table. The sample shows 50,000 to 60,000 clones, roughly 90% of them seen only once. The clonotype originates from a woman aged 80 or older with acute or convalescent COVID-19. The sample comprised peripheral blood.

The CDR3 region is CASSLAVGGFRYSGANVLTF. The CDR3 bases are TGTGCCAGCAGCTTGGCCGTGGGAGGGTTTAGGTACTCTGGGGCCAACGTCCTGACTTTC. The chain is built from TRBV5-8 and TRBJ2-6; 7 bases agree with TRBD2. Germline V gene sequence: CDR1 SGHTS, CDR2 YDEGEE. The trim removed 0 bases at V and 0 bases at J, leaving 12 bases unmatched. CDR3 size: 20 residues.